This T cell receptor (beta chain) was retrieved from a study of identical twins. The CDR3 runs 15 residues. CDR1 is KGHSH, CDR2 LQKENI, per germline. V lost 0 bases, J lost 6 bases, and 5 bases stayed unmatched. Every donor was a healthy Caucasian. cDNA carried unique molecular identifiers, and a universal primer site was added by template switching. TCRdb used MiXCR to reprocess the 5' RACE reads, holding one entry per CDR3 protein. The table has under 300,000 distinct CDR3 sequences, roughly an eighth seen once. Only a few counts were recorded for this clonotype. The gene calls are TRBV18 and TRBJ2-7; 10 positions match TRBD1. Sequencing input: memory (CD45RO+) T cells sorted from blood. This sequence originates from a woman younger than 30 in good health. CDR3 DNA: TGTGCCAGCTCACCACCCCGGGACAGGGGTTCCGAGCAGTACTTC. Its translation: CASSPPRDRGSEQYF.